Listed below are T cell receptor beta chains from one sample, sequenced in a study of T cell changes during pregnancy in multiple sclerosis. Generated by immunoSEQ multiplex PCR, the TCRdb table keeps only in-frame clones and is missing some. Among roughly 85,000 clones listed, about nine tenths were seen once. Specimen: peripheral blood, collected in the first trimester of pregnancy. These receptors originate from a female donor with multiple sclerosis, enrolled in a pregnancy study. Both conserved end residues are part of each CDR3. The D gene is left open where the match is weak. Some rows mark clone size as missing; the rest say once, few, many or name a class of expanded clone.

TRBV27	TRBD2	.	TRBJ2-1	TGTGCCAGCAGTTTCGTGGGAGGGGTAAGCTCCTACAATGAGCAGTTCTTC	CASSFVGGVSSYNEQFF
TRBV28	.	.	TRBJ1-2	TGTGCCAGCAGTTTCCCTTTGAAGCGAGAGGATCCCTATGGCTACACCTTC	CASSFPLKREDPYGYTF
TRBV28	TRBD1	few	TRBJ1-2	TGTGCCAGCAGCCGACCGGGACAGATCTATGGCTACACCTTC	CASSRPGQIYGYTF
TRBV9	.	.	TRBJ1-3	TGTGCCAGCAGCTCCGGGGGGGGGATGGTTAACACCATATATTTT	CASSSGGGMVNTIYF
TRBV7-6	.	.	TRBJ1-1	TGTGCCAGCAGCTTAACGGGGAACACTGAAGCTTTCTTT	CASSLTGNTEAFF
TRBV15	.	.	TRBJ1-2	TGTGCCACCAGCAGAGGGCAGAATGCCTATGGCTACACCTTC	CATSRGQNAYGYTF
TRBV19	.	once	TRBJ1-5	TGTGCCAGTAGTATACAGGGGAGCAATCAGCCCCAGCATTTT	CASSIQGSNQPQHF
TRBV15	TRBD1	.	TRBJ1-3	TGTGCCACCAGCAGAGATTGGACAGGCTCTGGAAACACCATATATTTT	CATSRDWTGSGNTIYF
TRBV5-6	.	.	TRBJ1-5	TGTGCCAGCAGCTTCAGTGGGCCCAGGGTGCGCAATCAGCCCCAGCATTTT	CASSFSGPRVRNQPQHF
TRBV7-9	TRBD1	.	TRBJ2-1	TGTGCCGGAACCGGGACAGGGGGCGGTGAGCAGTTCTTC	CAGTGTGGGEQFF
TRBV19	.	once	TRBJ1-5	TGTGCCACAGCTGAGTGGGCGCGGGGCAATCAGCCCCAGCATTTT	CATAEWARGNQPQHF
TRBV14	TRBD1	.	TRBJ2-1	TGTGCCAGCAGCCAAGCCGGTGGGACAGGGTGGAACAATGAGCAGTTCTTC	CASSQAGGTGWNNEQFF
TRBV12-5	.	.	TRBJ1-2	TGTGCTAGTGCCACCGGGGGGACGCGTGGCTACACCTTC	CASATGGTRGYTF
TRBV13	.	.	TRBJ1-6	TGTGCCAGCAGCTTTGGGCAGCCTTATAATTCACCCCTCCACTTT	CASSFGQPYNSPLHF
TRBV29-1	TRBD1	.	TRBJ1-1	TGCAGCGTAGCTCCGGGACAGGAGGAAGCTTTCTTT	CSVAPGQEEAFF
TRBV7-9	.	.	TRBJ2-7	TGTGCCAGCAGCTCTAAGGGGGTTGGCTACGAGCAGTACTTC	CASSSKGVGYEQYF
TRBV7-2	TRBD2	.	TRBJ2-3	TGTGCCAGCAGCTTAGCAAGGCTAGCGGGAGGTAGAGATACGCAGTATTTT	CASSLARLAGGRDTQYF